This T cell receptor (beta chain) emerged from a study of blood T cell repertoires in COVID-19. In the study overall: Samples representing acute and convalescent COVID-19 were sourced from the United States, Italy and Spain. T cells, B-cell-depleted T cells, or PBMCs supplied cDNA or gDNA.

Ages ranged from about 18 to 89 years, with residence in 24 US areas. Germline V CDR1 and CDR2: MNHNS, SASEGT. The CDR3 has 16 amino acids. J gave up 5 bases and V 3 bases, and 10 bases lay outside the gene matches. The table came from immunoSEQ multiplex PCR; TCRdb's copy has only in-frame clones and leaves some out. The repertoire consists of roughly 200,000 clones, with about 88% occurring once and the leading ten covering 2% to 2.5%. The specimen was PBMCs or T cells enriched from blood (not recorded which). This receptor was taken from a woman aged 40-49 years with acute COVID-19. V and J are TRBV6-1 and TRBJ2-7, with TRBD1 matching over 10 bases. Here the CDR3 reads CASSDKEGQGTHEQYF. The CDR3 DNA reads TGTGCCAGCAGTGACAAAGAGGGACAGGGGACCCACGAGCAGTACTTC.